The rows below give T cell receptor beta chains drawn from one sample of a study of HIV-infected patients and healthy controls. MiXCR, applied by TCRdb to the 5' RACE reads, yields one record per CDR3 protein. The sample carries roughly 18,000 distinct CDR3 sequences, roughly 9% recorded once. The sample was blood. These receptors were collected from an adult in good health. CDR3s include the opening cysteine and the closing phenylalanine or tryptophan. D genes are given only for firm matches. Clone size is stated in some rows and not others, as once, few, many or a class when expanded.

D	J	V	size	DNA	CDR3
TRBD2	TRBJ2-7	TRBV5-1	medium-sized	TGCGCCAGCAGCCTGGGTCCGGGAGGGCCCTACGAGCAGTACTTC	CASSLGPGGPYEQYF
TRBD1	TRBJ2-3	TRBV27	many	TGTGCCAGCAGCCGACTCAACTACAGGGGTATCACAGATACGCAGTATTTT	CASSRLNYRGITDTQYF
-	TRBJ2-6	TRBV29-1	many	TGCAGCGTTGAACCGAGAGGGGCCAACGTCCTGACTTTC	CSVEPRGANVLTF
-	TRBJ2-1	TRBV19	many	TGTGCCAGTAGTCAAATCAATGAGCAGTTCTTC	CASSQINEQFF
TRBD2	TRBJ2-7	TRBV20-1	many	TGCAGTGCTCGACTAGCGGGAGGGCAACCCTACGAGCAGTACTTC	CSARLAGGQPYEQYF
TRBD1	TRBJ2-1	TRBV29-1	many	TGCAGCCCGTCTGGGACAGGAACCTACAATGAGCAGTTCTTC	CSPSGTGTYNEQFF
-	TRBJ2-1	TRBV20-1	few	TGCAGTGCTTTTGAGAATGAGCAGTTCTTC	CSAFENEQFF
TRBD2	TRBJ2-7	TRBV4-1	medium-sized	TGCGCCAGCAGCCAAGCCGGGAGGACCTACGAGCAGTACTTC	CASSQAGRTYEQYF
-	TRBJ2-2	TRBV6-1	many	TGTGCCAGCAGTGGGCAGCAGGCCGGGGAGCTGTTTTTT	CASSGQQAGELFF
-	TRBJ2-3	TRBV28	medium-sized	TGTGCCAGCAGTTCCCCATCTTTAGATACGCAGTATTTT	CASSSPSLDTQYF
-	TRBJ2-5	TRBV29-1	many	TGCAGCGTTGATCCTGGAGAGACCCAGTACTTC	CSVDPGETQYF
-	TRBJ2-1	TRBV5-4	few	TGTGCCAGCAGCCAACAAATCTCCTACAATGAGCAGTTCTTC	CASSQQISYNEQFF
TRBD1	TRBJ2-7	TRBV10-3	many	TGTGCCACCCAGGATACCGGGACAGCCGTTTTCGAGCAGTACTTC	CATQDTGTAVFEQYF
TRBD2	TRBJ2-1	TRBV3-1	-	TGTGCCAGCAGCCTATTACTAGCGGGGCGCAATGAGCAGTTCTTC	CASSLLLAGRNEQFF
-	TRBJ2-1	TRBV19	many	TGTGCCAGTAGTTCCGCCGGGACATTGGGCGATGAGCAGTTCTTC	CASSSAGTLGDEQFF
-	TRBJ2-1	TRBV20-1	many	TGCAGTGCTAGAGATACAGGGACTATAATCAATGAGCAGTTCTTC	CSARDTGTIINEQFF
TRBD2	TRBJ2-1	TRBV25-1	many	TGTGCCAGCAGTGGGACTAGCGGGAGGGGAAGGCAGTTCTTC	CASSGTSGRGRQFF
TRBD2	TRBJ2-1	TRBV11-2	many	TGTGCCAGCAGCCCTCTAGCGGGGGGGGGCAATGAGCAGTTCTTC	CASSPLAGGGNEQFF
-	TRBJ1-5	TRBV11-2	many	TGTGCCAGCAGCTTAGAAGGCCGGCCCAATCAGCCCCAGCATTTT	CASSLEGRPNQPQHF
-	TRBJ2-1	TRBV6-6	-	TGTGCCAGCGGATCCTACAATGAGCAGTTCTTC	CASGSYNEQFF
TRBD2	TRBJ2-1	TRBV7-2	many	TGTGCCAGCAGCCCCCCGGGGGGCAATGAGCAGTTCTTC	CASSPPGGNEQFF
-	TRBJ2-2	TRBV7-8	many	TGTGCCAGCAGCTTAAGCCCGGGACTTCCTCTCGCGAACACCGGGGAGCTGTTTTTT	CASSLSPGLPLANTGELFF
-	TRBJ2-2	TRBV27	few	TGTGCCAGCAGTTTAAAGTTCGACTATGACCCCACCGGGGAGCTGTTTTTT	CASSLKFDYDPTGELFF
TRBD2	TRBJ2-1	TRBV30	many	TGTGCCTGGAAACTAGCGGGAGTTAGGAATGAGCAGTTCTTC	CAWKLAGVRNEQFF
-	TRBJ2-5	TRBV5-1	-	TGCGCCAGCAGCGGGGGCCCCCAAGAGACCCAGTACTTC	CASSGGPQETQYF
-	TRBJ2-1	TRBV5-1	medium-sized	TGCGCCAGCAGCTCGGGACGCCACAATGAGCAGTTCTTC	CASSSGRHNEQFF
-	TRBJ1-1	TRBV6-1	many	TGTGCCAGCAGTGAAGTAGGGACTGAGATAACCTCTCCACGGCGAGCTTTCTTT	CASSEVGTEITSPRRAFF
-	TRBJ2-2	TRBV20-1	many	TGCAGTGCTAGAGATACGAATCTTATGGCCGGGGAGCTGTTTTTT	CSARDTNLMAGELFF
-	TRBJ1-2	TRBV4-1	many	TGCGCCAGCAGCCAAGAACCGGCCTATGGCTACACCTTC	CASSQEPAYGYTF
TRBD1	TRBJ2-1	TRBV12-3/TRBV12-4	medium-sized	TGTGCCAGCAGTCCCCTCCCTAGGACAGGCTATGAGCAGTTCTTC	CASSPLPRTGYEQFF
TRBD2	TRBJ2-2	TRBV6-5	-	TGTGCCAGCGCCGGGACTAGCGGATCAGGGGGGGAGCTGTTTTTT	CASAGTSGSGGELFF
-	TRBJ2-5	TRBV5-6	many	TGTGCCAGCAGCTTGGCAACCGGGAGTAGGGAGACCCAGTACTTC	CASSLATGSRETQYF
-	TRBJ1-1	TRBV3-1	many	TGTGCCAGCAGCCAAGGGTATGAAGCTTTCTTT	CASSQGYEAFF
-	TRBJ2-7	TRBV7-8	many	TGTGCCAGCAGATTCGGACCTTGGACAGTGTCCCACGAGCAGTACTTC	CASRFGPWTVSHEQYF
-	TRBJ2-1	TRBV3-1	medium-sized	TGTGCCAGCTCCTACGGACGCAACAATGAGCAGTTCTTC	CASSYGRNNEQFF
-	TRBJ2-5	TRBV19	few	TGTGCCAGTAGTCCGACAGCGGGAGAGACCCAGTACTTC	CASSPTAGETQYF
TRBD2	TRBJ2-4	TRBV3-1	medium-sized	TGTGCCAGCAGCCAAGTTGATAGCGGGATAGGTATTCAGTACTTC	CASSQVDSGIGIQYF
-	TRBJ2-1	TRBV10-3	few	TGTGCCACCCGACAGGCGACGACCTACAATGAGCAGTTCTTC	CATRQATTYNEQFF
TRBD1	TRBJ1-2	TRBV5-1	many	TGCGCCAGCAGCTTGGGGGACAGGGCCCCTAACTATGGCTACACCTTC	CASSLGDRAPNYGYTF
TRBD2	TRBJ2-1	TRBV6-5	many	TGTGCCAGCAGTTCCCCGACTAGCGGGATGATCGAGCAGTTCTTC	CASSSPTSGMIEQFF
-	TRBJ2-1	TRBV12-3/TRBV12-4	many	TGTGCCAGCAGTTTCGGAGGCCATGAGCAGTTCTTC	CASSFGGHEQFF
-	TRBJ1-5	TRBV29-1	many	TGCAGCGTGGCGGAGGGGGGTCAGCCCCAGCATTTT	CSVAEGGQPQHF
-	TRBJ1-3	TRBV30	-	TGTGCCTGGAGTGTACCCAGAAACACCATATATTTT	CAWSVPRNTIYF
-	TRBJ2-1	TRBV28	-	TGTGCCAGCAGGGGGTGGGAAGAGCAGAATGGGCAGTTCTTC	CASRGWEEQNGQFF
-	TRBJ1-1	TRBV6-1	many	TGTGCCAGCAGTGTACGAGGGTTTGCTGGTGAAGCTTTCTTT	CASSVRGFAGEAFF
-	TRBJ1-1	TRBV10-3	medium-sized	TGTGCCATCACTCGGACGGAGAACACTGAAGCTTTCTTT	CAITRTENTEAFF
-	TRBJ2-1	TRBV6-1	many	TGTGCCACCTGCATAACCGGGCTAGCAATCAGTGAGCAGTTCTTC	CATCITGLAISEQFF
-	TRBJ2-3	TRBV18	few	TGTGCCAGCTCACCAAGTGAAGGGACTTACACAGATACGCAGTATTTT	CASSPSEGTYTDTQYF
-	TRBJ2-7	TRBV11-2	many	TGTGCCAGCAGCTCAGCAGTCGTATTCGAGCAGTACTTC	CASSSAVVFEQYF
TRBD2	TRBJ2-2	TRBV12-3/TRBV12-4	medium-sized	TGTGCCAGCAGTTTCGAGCGGGGGAACACCGGGGAGCTGTTTTTT	CASSFERGNTGELFF
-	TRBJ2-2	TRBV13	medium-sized	TGTGCCAGCAGCTCAGAGGGGGGGCCCCCTAGTACCGGGGAGCTGTTTTTT	CASSSEGGPPSTGELFF
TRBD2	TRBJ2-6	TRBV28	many	TGTGCCAGCAGTCCGCTGGGGGGGGACGGGGCCAACGTCCTGACTTTC	CASSPLGGDGANVLTF
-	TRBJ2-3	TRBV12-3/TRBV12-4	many	TGTGCCAGCAGTCCGTGGGGGAGCACAGATACGCAGTATTTT	CASSPWGSTDTQYF